This T cell receptor beta chain was obtained from a study of beta chain features in type 1 diabetes. Broader study findings: The question left open here concerned HLA type influencing TCRB rearrangement. Among all four CD4+ subsets, Type 1 diabetes patients had TCRB CDR3s that were moderately but significantly shorter.

TCRB transcripts that were expressed got sequenced, as all of the isolated RNA had been reverse transcribed. Repertoires were generated with immunoSEQ multiplex PCR, while TCRdb's copy carries only in-frame clones and drops some. The sample shows some 350,000 clones, 9.6% of them seen only once. Sorting of CD4+ naive, central memory, regulatory and stem cell-like memory cells was performed via CD45RO/CCR7/CD25/CD127/CD95/CD27. Germline V gene sequence: CDR1 KGHSH, CDR2 LQKENI. V was trimmed by 3 bases and J by 7 bases, leaving 12 bases between them. This CDR3 is built from 14 residues. As for this clone: Its antigen is unidentified.

The sequenced material came from central memory CD4+ T cells from blood. The origin of this receptor is a man aged 25 to 40 with type 1 diabetes. The chain combines TRBV18 with TRBJ2-2; D is unclear. DNA of the CDR3: TGTGCCAGCTCACCGATGGGAAGAGGCGGGGAGCTGTTTTTT. This sequence encodes CASSPMGRGGELFF. Full variable domain (outside the CDR3, taken from reference TRBV18 and TRBJ2-2): NAGVMQNPRHLVRRRGQEARLRCSPMKGHSHVYWYRQLPEEGLKFMVYLQKENIIDESGMPKERFSAEFPKEGPSILRIQQVVRGDSAAYFCASSPMGRGGELFFGEGSRLTVL.